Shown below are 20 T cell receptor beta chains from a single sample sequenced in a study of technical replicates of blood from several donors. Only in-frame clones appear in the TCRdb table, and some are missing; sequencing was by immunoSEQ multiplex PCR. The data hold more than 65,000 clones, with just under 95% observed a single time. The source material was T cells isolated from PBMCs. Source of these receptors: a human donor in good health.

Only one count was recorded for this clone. The CDR3 region is CASSLNRDRNYEQYF. DNA of the CDR3: TGTGCCAGCAGCCTGAACCGGGACAGAAATTACGAGCAGTACTTC. The chain employs TRBV11-3 and TRBJ2-7, with 7 nucleotides matching TRBD1. The germline gives CDR1 SGHNT, CDR2 YENEEA. The CDR3 has 15 amino acids. The trim removed 5 bases at V and 4 bases at J, leaving 11 bases unmatched.

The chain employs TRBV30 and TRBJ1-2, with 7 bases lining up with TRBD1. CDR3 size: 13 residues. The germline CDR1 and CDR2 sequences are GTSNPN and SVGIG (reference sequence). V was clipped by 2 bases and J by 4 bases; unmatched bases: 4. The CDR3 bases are TGTGCCTGGAGTAACAGGGGAGGCTATGGCTACACCTTC. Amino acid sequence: CAWSNRGGYGYTF. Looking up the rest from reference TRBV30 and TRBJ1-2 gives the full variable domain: SQTIHQWPATLVQPVGSPLSLECTVEGTSNPNLYWYRQAAGRGLQLLFYSVGIGQISSEVPQNLSASRPQDRQFILSSKKLLLSDSGFYLCAWSNRGGYGYTFGSGTRLTVV.

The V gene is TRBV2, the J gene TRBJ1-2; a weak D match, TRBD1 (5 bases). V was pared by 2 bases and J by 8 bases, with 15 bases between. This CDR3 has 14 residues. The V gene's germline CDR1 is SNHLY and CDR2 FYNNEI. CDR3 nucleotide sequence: TGTGCCAGCAGTGAACAGGGCCCGGCAAGGGGCTACACCTTC. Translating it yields CASSEQGPARGYTF. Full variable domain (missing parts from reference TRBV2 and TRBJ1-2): EPEVTQTPSHQVTQMGQEVILRCVPISNHLYFYWYRQILGQKVEFLVSFYNNEISEKSEIFDDQFSVERPDGSNFTLKIRSTKLEDSAMYFCASSEQGPARGYTFGSGTRLTVV.

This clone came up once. The CDR3 sequence is CASSTTGGWIGELFF. The CDR3 DNA is TGCGCCAGCAGTACTACAGGGGGCTGGATCGGGGAGCTGTTTTTT. This chain connects TRBV5-1 to TRBJ2-2; 9 nucleotides align to TRBD1. Germline trimming cut 5 bases from V and 7 bases from J; bases unmatched to any gene: 9. Per the germline V gene, CDR1 is SGHRS and CDR2 is YFSETQ. The CDR3 is made up of 15 amino acids.

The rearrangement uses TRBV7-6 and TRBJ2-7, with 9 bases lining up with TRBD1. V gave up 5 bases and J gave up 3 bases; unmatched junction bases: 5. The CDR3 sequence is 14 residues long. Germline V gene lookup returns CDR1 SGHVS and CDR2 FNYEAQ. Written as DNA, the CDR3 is TGTGCCAGCAGCCCGGACAGGGGTTACTACGAGCAGTACTTC. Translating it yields CASSPDRGYYEQYF. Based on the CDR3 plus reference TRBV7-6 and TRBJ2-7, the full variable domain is GAGVSQSPRYKVTKRGQDVALRCDPISGHVSLYWYRQALGQGPEFLTYFNYEAQQDKSGLPNDRFSAERPEGSISTLTIQRTEQRDSAMYRCASSPDRGYYEQYFGPGTRLTVT.

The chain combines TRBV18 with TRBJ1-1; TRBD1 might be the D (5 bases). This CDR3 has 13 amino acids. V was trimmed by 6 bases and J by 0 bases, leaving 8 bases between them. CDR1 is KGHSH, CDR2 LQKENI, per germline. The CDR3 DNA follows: TGTGCCAGCTCCCCGGGGGTGAACACTGAAGCTTTCTTT. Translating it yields CASSPGVNTEAFF.

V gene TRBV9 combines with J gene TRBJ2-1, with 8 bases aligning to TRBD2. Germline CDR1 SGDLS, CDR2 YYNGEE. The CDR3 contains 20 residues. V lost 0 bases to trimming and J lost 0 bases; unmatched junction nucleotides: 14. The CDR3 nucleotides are TGTGCCAGCAGCGTAGTCGGTAGTCTAGCGGGTATTAGCTCCTACAATGAGCAGTTCTTC. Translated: CASSVVGSLAGISSYNEQFF.

CDR3 coding DNA: TGTGCCAGCAGCCCGGACACGTTTGGGTACAATGAGCAGTTCTTC. Translation: CASSPDTFGYNEQFF. The chain joins TRBV6-5 to TRBJ2-1, with D possibly matching TRBD1 (5 bases). The CDR3 runs 15 residues. The ends were cut back, 6 bases at V and 4 bases at J, with 16 bases in the middle. Germline values: CDR1 MNHEY, CDR2 SVGAGI.

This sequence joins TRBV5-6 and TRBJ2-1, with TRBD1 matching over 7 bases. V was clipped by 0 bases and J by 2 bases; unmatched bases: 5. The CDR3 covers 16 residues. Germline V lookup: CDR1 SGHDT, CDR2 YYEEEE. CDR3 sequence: CASSLGTGLPYNEQFF. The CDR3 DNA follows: TGTGCCAGCAGCTTGGGGACAGGTCTCCCCTACAATGAGCAGTTCTTC.

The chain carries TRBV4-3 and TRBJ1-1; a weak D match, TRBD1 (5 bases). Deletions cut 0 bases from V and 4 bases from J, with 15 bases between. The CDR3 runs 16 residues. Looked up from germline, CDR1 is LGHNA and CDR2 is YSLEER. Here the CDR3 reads CASSQDHGGTATEAFF. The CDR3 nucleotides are TGCGCCAGCAGCCAAGATCACGGGGGAACTGCCACTGAAGCTTTCTTT.

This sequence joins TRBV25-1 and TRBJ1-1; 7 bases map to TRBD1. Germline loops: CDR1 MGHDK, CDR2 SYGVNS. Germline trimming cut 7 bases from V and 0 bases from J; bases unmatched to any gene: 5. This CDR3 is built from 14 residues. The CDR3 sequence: CASIQGGMNTEAFF. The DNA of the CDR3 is TGTGCCAGCATCCAGGGGGGTATGAACACTGAAGCTTTCTTT.

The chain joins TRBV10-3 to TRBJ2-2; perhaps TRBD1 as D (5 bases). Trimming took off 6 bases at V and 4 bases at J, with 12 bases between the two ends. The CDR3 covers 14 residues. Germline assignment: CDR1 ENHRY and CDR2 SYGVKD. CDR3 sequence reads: CAISRVSGTGELFF. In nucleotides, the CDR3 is TGTGCCATCAGCAGGGTTTCGGGCACCGGGGAGCTGTTTTTT.

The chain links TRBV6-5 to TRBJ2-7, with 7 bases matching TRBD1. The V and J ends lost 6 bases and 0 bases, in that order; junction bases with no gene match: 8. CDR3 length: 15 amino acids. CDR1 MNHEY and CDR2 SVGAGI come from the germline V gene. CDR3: CASRRSRGPSYEQYF. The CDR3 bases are TGTGCCAGCAGAAGGTCAAGGGGGCCCTCCTACGAGCAGTACTTC.

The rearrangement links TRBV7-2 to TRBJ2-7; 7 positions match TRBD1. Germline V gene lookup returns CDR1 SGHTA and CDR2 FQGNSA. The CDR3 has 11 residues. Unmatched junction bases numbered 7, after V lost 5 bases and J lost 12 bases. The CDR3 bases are TGTGCCAGCAGCCAATCGGGACAGAGGTACTTC. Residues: CASSQSGQRYF.

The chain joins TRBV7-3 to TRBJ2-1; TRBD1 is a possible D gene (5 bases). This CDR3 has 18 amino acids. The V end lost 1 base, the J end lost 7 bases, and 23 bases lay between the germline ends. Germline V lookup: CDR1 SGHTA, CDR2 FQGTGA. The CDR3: CASSLNGRGKANLNEQFF. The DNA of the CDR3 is TGTGCCAGCAGCTTAAACGGTAGGGGAAAGGCCAATTTAAATGAGCAGTTCTTC. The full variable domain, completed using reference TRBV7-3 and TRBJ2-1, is GAGVSQTPSNKVTEKGKYVELRCDPISGHTALYWYRQSLGQGPEFLIYFQGTGAADDSGLPNDRFFAVRPEGSVSTLKIQRTERGDSAVYLCASSLNGRGKANLNEQFFGPGTRLTVL.

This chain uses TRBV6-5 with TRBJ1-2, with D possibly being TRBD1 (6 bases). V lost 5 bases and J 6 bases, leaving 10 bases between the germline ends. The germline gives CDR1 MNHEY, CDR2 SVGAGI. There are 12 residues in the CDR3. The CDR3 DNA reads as TGTGCCAGCAGTGGGGGGGCGGATGGCTACACCTTC. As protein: CASSGGADGYTF.

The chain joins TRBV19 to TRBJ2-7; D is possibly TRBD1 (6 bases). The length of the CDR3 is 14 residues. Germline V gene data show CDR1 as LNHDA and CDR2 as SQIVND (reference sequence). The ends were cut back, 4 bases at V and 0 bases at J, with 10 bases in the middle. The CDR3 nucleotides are TGTGCCAGTAGTAAACCGACAGGCTCCTACGAGCAGTACTTC. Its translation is CASSKPTGSYEQYF.

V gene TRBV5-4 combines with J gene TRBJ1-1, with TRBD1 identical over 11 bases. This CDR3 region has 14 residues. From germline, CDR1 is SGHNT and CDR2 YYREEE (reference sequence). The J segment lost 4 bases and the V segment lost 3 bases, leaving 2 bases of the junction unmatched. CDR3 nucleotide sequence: TGTGCCAGCAGCTCGGGGACAGGGGGCACTGAAGCTTTCTTT. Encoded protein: CASSSGTGGTEAFF.

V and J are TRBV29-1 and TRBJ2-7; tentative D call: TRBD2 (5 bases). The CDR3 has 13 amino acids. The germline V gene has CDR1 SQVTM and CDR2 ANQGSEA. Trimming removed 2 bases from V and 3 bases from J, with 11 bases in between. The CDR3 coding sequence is TGCAGCGTTGAAAGCAGACGGGACTACGAGCAGTACTTC. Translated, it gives CSVESRRDYEQYF.

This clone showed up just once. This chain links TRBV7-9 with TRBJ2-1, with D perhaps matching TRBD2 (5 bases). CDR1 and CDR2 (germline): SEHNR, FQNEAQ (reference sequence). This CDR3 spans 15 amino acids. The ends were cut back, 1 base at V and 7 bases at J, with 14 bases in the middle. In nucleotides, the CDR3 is TGTGCCAGCAGCTTAGGCCTAGGAGCGGCGAATGAGCAGTTCTTC. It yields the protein CASSLGLGAANEQFF.